The sequence of this T cell receptor (beta chain) was determined in a study of cytomegalovirus exposure and HLA in healthy donors. This PCR relied on a set of 60 Vbeta primers and 13 Jbeta primers. Original methodology: Among the unique TCR beta chains that a later analysis counted, 75 million to 85 million in all, roughly 10 million were shared. Here immunoSEQ multiplex PCR was the method, and the copy in TCRdb shows in-frame clones only, minus some. That table gives V, J and clone size, and the DNA gave D and trimming. In the table there are some 80,000 clones, 78% of which are singletons. CDR3 length: 14 amino acids. Germline V lookup: CDR1 LNHDA, CDR2 SQIVND (reference sequence). Deletions cut 0 bases from V and 9 bases from J, with 12 bases between.

This receptor was identified in a man in his forties in good health and CMV-seronegative. Input material: PBMCs. V is TRBV19 and J is TRBJ2-1, with D maybe TRBD2 (5 bases). The chain's CDR3 is CASSIEPRRVEQFF. Here the CDR3 DNA reads TGTGCCAGTAGTATAGAACCTAGGCGGGTTGAGCAGTTCTTC.